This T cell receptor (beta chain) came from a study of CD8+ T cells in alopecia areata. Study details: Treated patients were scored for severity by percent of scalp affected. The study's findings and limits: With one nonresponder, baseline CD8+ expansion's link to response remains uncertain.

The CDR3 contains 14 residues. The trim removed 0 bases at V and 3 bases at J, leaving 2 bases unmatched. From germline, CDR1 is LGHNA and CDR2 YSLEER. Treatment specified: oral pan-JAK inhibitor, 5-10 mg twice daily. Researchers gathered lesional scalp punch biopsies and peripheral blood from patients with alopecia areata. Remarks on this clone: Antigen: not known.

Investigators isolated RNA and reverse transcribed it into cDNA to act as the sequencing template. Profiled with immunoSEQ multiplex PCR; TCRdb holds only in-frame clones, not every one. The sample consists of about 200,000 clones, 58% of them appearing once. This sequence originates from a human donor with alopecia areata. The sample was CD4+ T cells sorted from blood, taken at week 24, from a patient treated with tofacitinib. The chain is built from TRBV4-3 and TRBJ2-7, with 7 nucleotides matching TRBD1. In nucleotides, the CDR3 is TGCGCCAGCAGCCAAGAGTCAGGGGGCTACGAGCAGTACTTC. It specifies CASSQESGGYEQYF.